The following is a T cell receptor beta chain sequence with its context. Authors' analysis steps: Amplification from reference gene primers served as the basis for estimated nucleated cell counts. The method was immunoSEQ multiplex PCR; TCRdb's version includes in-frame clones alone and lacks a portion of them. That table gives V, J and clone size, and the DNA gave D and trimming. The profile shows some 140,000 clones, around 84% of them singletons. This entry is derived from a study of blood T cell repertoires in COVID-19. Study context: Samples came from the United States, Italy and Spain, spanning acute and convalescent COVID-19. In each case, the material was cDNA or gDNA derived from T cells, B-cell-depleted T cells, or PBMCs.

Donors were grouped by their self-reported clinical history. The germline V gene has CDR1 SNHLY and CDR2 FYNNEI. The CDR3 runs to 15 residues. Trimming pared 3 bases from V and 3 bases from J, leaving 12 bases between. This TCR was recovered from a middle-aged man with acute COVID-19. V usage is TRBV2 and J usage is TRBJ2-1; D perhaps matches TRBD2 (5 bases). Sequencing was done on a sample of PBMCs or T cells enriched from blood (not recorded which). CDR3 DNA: TGTGCCAGCAGTGAGGTGGGAGTGGTCTACAATGAGCAGTTCTTC. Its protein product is CASSEVGVVYNEQFF.